Sequencing of this TCR beta chain was carried out in a study of shared clonotypes between healthy human individuals. Study conclusions and caveats: There were few donors, and this limited the genetic and exposure-history diversity represented.

The CDR3 sequence is 13 residues long. Germline CDR1 and CDR2: SNHLY and FYNNEI. Trimming at V came to 5 bases and at J to 7 bases, leaving 7 bases not matched to a gene. On this clone itself: Its target is unknown.

In the original analysis: Junction-only immunoSEQ sequences carried no quality scores, so filtering differed. The table came from immunoSEQ multiplex PCR; TCRdb's copy has only in-frame clones and leaves some out. Clonal size and the V and J genes are those of that table, whereas D and trimming came from the DNA. The data show some 2 million clones, with roughly 96% seen just once and about 0.13% held by the top ten. Adult donors, all healthy and HIV-negative, had no recent acute infections or vaccinations. Both subsets, CD45RA+ naive and CD45RA-negative memory, were split from the CD4+ cells. The chain employs TRBV2 and TRBJ1-2; 7 bases align to TRBD1. Sequenced input: naive CD4+ T cells sorted from blood. The sample's subset: CD45RA+ positively selected. This receptor was obtained from a man between 18 and 29 years old in good health. As DNA, the CDR3 is TGTGCCAGCAGTCCGGGACAGTACTTTGGCTACACCTTC. As protein: CASSPGQYFGYTF.